The 8 T cell receptor beta chains given below trace back to one sample, sequenced in a study of cytomegalovirus exposure and HLA in healthy donors (dated by TCRdb to 2017 to 2019). The library relied on the immunoSEQ multiplex PCR assay. A mixture of 60 forward primers for TCR Vbeta segments and 13 reverse primers for TCR Jbeta segments was used in the multiplex PCR. Not all clones reach the TCRdb copy of this immuneACCESS table, which keeps in-frame sequences only. Checked studies attribute under half of the gap to unresolved V genes and leave the rest unexplained. This sample gives over 150,000 clones in total; 65% to 80% of them show up just once. The ten largest clones take up 4% of the sample. Sample: PBMCs. Source of these receptors: a woman aged 40 to 50 in good health and CMV-seronegative.

The chain carries TRBV5-1 and TRBJ1-2; 8 nucleotides match TRBD1. CDR1 and CDR2 from the germline V gene are SGHRS and YFSETQ. V shed 3 bases, J shed 1 base, and the junction held 5 bases outside the gene matches. The CDR3 totals 15 residues. The CDR3 sequence: CASSSGTGLNYGYTF. CDR3 DNA: TGCGCCAGCAGCTCCGGGACAGGCCTTAACTATGGCTACACCTTC.

This clone has a single count. The chain uses TRBV18 and TRBJ2-7; 8 nucleotides agree with TRBD1. The CDR3 is 14 residues long. Germline V gene data show CDR1 as KGHSH and CDR2 as LQKENI. V gave up 2 bases and J gave up 6 bases; unmatched junction bases: 6. In DNA form, the CDR3 reads TGTGCCAGCTCACCAACCGACAGGGGCGGCGAGCAGTACTTC. It encodes CASSPTDRGGEQYF.

The J gene is TRBJ2-3, the V gene TRBV6-4, with D maybe TRBD2 (7 bases). The CDR3 has 18 amino acids. Germline V CDR1 and CDR2: MRHNA, SNTAGT. V lost 0 bases to trimming and J lost 6 bases, with 22 bases between them. The CDR3 spells CASSDSTGGPSGGDTQYF. CDR3 bases: TGTGCCAGCAGTGACTCCACGGGAGGTCCCAGTGGGGGCGATACGCAGTATTTT.

This clone was counted once. This chain uses TRBV10-3 with TRBJ2-3, with a possible D match to TRBD2 (6 bases). The CDR3 is 15 residues long. Trimming took off 8 bases at V and 2 bases at J, with 17 bases between the two ends. Germline assignment: CDR1 ENHRY and CDR2 SYGVKD. CDR3 nucleotides: TGTGCCATCCAAAGGAGGGCGGAGGTCACAGATACGCAGTATTTT. Amino acid sequence: CAIQRRAEVTDTQYF.

The CDR3 sequence is CATSARTGDLKEQYF. In nucleotides, the CDR3 is TGTGCCACCAGCGCCCGGACAGGGGACCTTAAAGAGCAGTACTTC. The J gene is TRBJ2-7, the V gene TRBV15, with TRBD1 matching over 9 bases. Germline V gene data show CDR1 as LNHNV and CDR2 as YYDKDF (reference sequence). The junction had 12 bases not matched to a gene; V was cut back by 5 bases and J by 7 bases. The length of the CDR3 is 15 residues.

This sequence joins TRBV28 and TRBJ1-5; TRBD1 aligns across 8 bases. V lost 6 bases, J lost 3 bases, and 13 bases stayed unmatched. There are 17 residues in the CDR3. Germline V gene data show CDR1 as MDHEN and CDR2 as SYDVKM. The CDR3 reads CASRLQGGRRVNQPQHF. The CDR3 DNA reads TGTGCCAGCAGGCTACAGGGGGGGCGAAGGGTCAATCAGCCCCAGCATTTT.

CDR3 in DNA: TGTGCCAGCAGCTTGGCGACAGGTCCAAATGAAAAACTGTTTTTT. As protein: CASSLATGPNEKLFF. The chain couples TRBV5-4 to TRBJ1-4; D is perhaps TRBD1 (6 bases). There are 15 residues in the CDR3. Germline values: CDR1 SGHNT, CDR2 YYREEE (reference sequence). Trimming cost V 0 bases and J 5 bases, with 11 bases left between them. The full variable domain, in which reference TRBV5-4 and TRBJ1-4 provide the parts outside the CDR3, is ETGVTQSPTHLIKTRGQQVTLRCSSQSGHNTVSWYQQALGQGPQFIFQYYREEENGRGNFPPRFSGLQFPNYSSELNVNALELDDSALYLCASSLATGPNEKLFFGSGTQLSVL.

The rearrangement links TRBV10-2 to TRBJ1-6; 11 bases align to TRBD1. Germline V gene data show CDR1 as WSHSY and CDR2 as SAAADI. The V segment lost 6 bases and the J segment 7 bases; nucleotides outside the gene matches: 5. The CDR3 length is 15 residues. The CDR3 is CASSSGQGANSPLHF. CDR3 in DNA: TGCGCCAGCAGCTCCGGACAGGGGGCGAATTCACCCCTCCACTTT.